This is a list of T cell receptor beta chains from one sample in a study of blood T cell repertoires in COVID-19. The method was immunoSEQ multiplex PCR; TCRdb's version includes in-frame clones alone and lacks a portion of them. The sample includes about 260,000 clones, 80% to 90% of them seen just once. Sequences were obtained from PBMCs or T cells enriched from blood (not recorded which). The receptors originated from a man in his fifties who had been exposed to COVID-19. CDR3s include the opening cysteine and the closing phenylalanine or tryptophan. A D gene is named only where the DNA matches it firmly. Part of the rows lack a size; the others show once, few, many or a class for expanded clones.

. TRBJ2-5 14 TRBD2 TRBV7-8 CASSHSGGSETQYF TGTGCCAGCAGCCACAGCGGGGGATCAGAGACCCAGTACTTC
. TRBJ1-1 14 TRBD1 TRBV6-5 CASRSERGLTEAFF TGTGCCAGCAGGAGTGAAAGGGGGCTCACTGAAGCTTTCTTT
. TRBJ2-1 14 TRBD1 TRBV25-1 CASSGTGGYNEQFF TGTGCCAGCAGTGGGACAGGGGGGTACAATGAGCAGTTCTTC
. TRBJ1-4 18 . TRBV27 CASSRDQYSGVINEKLFF TGTGCCAGCAGTCGCGATCAATACTCAGGGGTTATTAATGAAAAACTGTTTTTT
. TRBJ1-2 16 TRBD1 TRBV24-1 CATSGRDSKANYGYTF TGTGCCACCAGTGGCCGGGACAGCAAAGCTAACTATGGCTACACCTTC
. TRBJ2-3 14 . TRBV13 CASSLVAGTDTQYF TGTGCCAGCAGCTTAGTAGCGGGCACAGATACGCAGTATTTT
. TRBJ2-5 15 TRBD1 TRBV7-8 CASSKTGSLQETQYF TGTGCCAGCAGCAAGACAGGGTCTCTTCAAGAGACCCAGTACTTC
. TRBJ1-2 13 TRBD1 TRBV9 CASSVGQGNGYTF TGTGCCAGCAGCGTAGGACAGGGGAATGGCTACACCTTC
. TRBJ2-2 17 TRBD2 TRBV19 CASSIILAGGYTGELFF TGTGCCAGTAGTATCATTCTAGCGGGAGGGTACACCGGGGAGCTGTTTTTT
. TRBJ1-3 16 . TRBV5-1 CASSCKAGADGNTIYF TGCGCCAGCAGCTGTAAGGCGGGGGCGGATGGAAACACCATATATTTT
. TRBJ1-3 15 . TRBV24-1 CATSDPRGSGNTIYF TGTGCCACCAGTGACCCTCGGGGCTCTGGAAACACCATATATTTT
. TRBJ2-2 15 TRBD2 TRBV7-3 CASSLKAGAVGELFF TGTGCCAGCAGCTTAAAAGCGGGGGCCGTGGGGGAGCTGTTTTTT
once TRBJ2-3 12 . TRBV5-1 CASSSGVDTQYF TGCGCCAGCAGCTCAGGGGTGGATACGCAGTATTTT
. TRBJ1-1 15 . TRBV11-2 CASSLRAQAGTEAFF TGTGCCAGCAGCTTAAGGGCACAGGCCGGAACTGAAGCTTTCTTT
. TRBJ1-5 13 . TRBV2 CATGGESNQPQHF TGTGCCACCGGAGGGGAGAGCAATCAGCCCCAGCATTTT
. TRBJ1-1 14 . TRBV3-1/TRBV3-2 CASSPLGGPGEAFF TGTGCCAGCAGCCCCTTGGGGGGGCCCGGTGAAGCTTTCTTT
. TRBJ2-5 14 . TRBV7-2 CASSSNRVGKTQYF TGTGCCAGCAGCTCAAACAGGGTTGGGAAGACCCAGTACTTC
. TRBJ2-1 13 TRBD2 TRBV11-3 CASSFSGANEQFF TGTGCCAGCAGCTTTAGCGGGGCTAATGAGCAGTTCTTC
. TRBJ2-5 12 . TRBV19 CASGDRGETQYF TGTGCCAGCGGGGATCGCGGAGAGACCCAGTACTTC
. TRBJ1-1 13 . TRBV12-5 CANGRGKGTEAFF TGTGCTAATGGCAGGGGCAAGGGCACTGAAGCTTTCTTT
. TRBJ1-1 13 . TRBV5-1 CASSPERAGEAFF TGCGCCAGCAGCCCGGAGAGGGCGGGAGAAGCTTTCTTT
. TRBJ2-5 14 TRBD2 TRBV15 CATSTWGGQETQYF TGTGCCACCAGCACATGGGGGGGCCAAGAGACCCAGTACTTC
. TRBJ2-1 14 . TRBV18 CASSLGGRGNEQFF TGTGCCAGCTCACTGGGAGGCCGGGGCAATGAGCAGTTCTTC
. TRBJ1-4 13 . TRBV18 CASSPSGSTVVFF TGTGCCAGCTCACCTTCGGGGAGCACTGTGGTGTTTTTT
. TRBJ1-6 16 . TRBV4-1 CANPRAGPGMNSPLHF TGCGCCAACCCAAGGGCGGGGCCAGGGATGAATTCACCCCTCCACTTT
. TRBJ2-3 16 TRBD2 TRBV2 CASSKLAGDITDTQYF TGTGCCAGCAGCAAACTAGCGGGGGATATCACAGATACGCAGTATTTT
. TRBJ1-6 14 TRBD1 TRBV7-8 CASSITGVGSPLHF TGTGCCAGCAGCATTACAGGGGTGGGCTCACCCCTCCACTTT
. TRBJ1-5 14 TRBD1 TRBV20-1 CSASKGQGNQPQHF TGCAGTGCTAGTAAAGGACAGGGGAATCAGCCCCAGCATTTT
. TRBJ2-7 13 . TRBV6-5 CASRAGGRAEQYF TGTGCCAGCAGGGCCGGGGGGCGCGCCGAGCAGTACTTC
. TRBJ1-2 13 . TRBV11-2 CASSFTGNYGYTF TGTGCCAGCAGCTTTACAGGGAACTATGGCTACACCTTC
once TRBJ1-1 14 . TRBV5-1 CASSFDDRRTEAFF TGCGCCAGCAGCTTTGACGACCGGAGGACTGAAGCTTTCTTT
once TRBJ1-2 15 . TRBV13 CASSSFGQIIYGYTF TGTGCCAGCAGCTCCTTCGGACAGATAATCTATGGCTACACCTTC
. TRBJ1-1 18 . TRBV30 CAWTKGLGAGGRGTEAFF TGTGCCTGGACCAAGGGCCTGGGGGCCGGGGGGCGAGGCACTGAAGCTTTCTTT
. TRBJ2-3 15 . TRBV24-1 CATSDFSRMADTQYF TGTGCCACCAGTGATTTTTCGAGGATGGCAGATACGCAGTATTTT
. TRBJ2-3 16 TRBD1 TRBV4-2 CASSQVQGAREDTQYF TGTGCCAGCAGCCAAGTGCAGGGGGCGAGGGAAGATACGCAGTATTTT
. TRBJ2-1 13 TRBD1 TRBV2 CASTVQGVDEQFF TGTGCCAGCACGGTGCAGGGGGTCGATGAGCAGTTCTTC
. TRBJ2-7 13 . TRBV25-1 CASSEYQEYEQYF TGTGCCAGCAGTGAATATCAGGAATACGAGCAGTACTTC
. TRBJ1-2 14 TRBD1 TRBV28 CASSSNDRGYGYTF TGTGCCAGCAGTTCAAATGACAGGGGCTATGGCTACACCTTC
. TRBJ2-7 15 . TRBV30 CAWSVSGRGAYEQYF TGTGCCTGGAGTGTCTCTGGCAGGGGAGCCTACGAGCAGTACTTC
. TRBJ2-2 13 TRBD2 TRBV6-5 CASAGGDTGELFF TGTGCCAGCGCCGGGGGGGACACCGGGGAGCTGTTTTTT
. TRBJ1-2 15 . TRBV5-1 CASRVRGPANYGYTF TGCGCCAGCAGGGTGAGAGGGCCGGCTAACTATGGCTACACCTTC
. TRBJ2-3 16 TRBD2 TRBV27 CASSYLASGSTDTQYF TGTGCCAGCAGTTACCTAGCTAGCGGATCCACAGATACGCAGTATTTT
. TRBJ1-1 18 . TRBV3-1/TRBV3-2 CASSLSGTLSDTNTEAFF TGTGCCAGCAGCCTTAGCGGGACACTAAGCGACACGAACACTGAAGCTTTCTTT
. TRBJ1-2 13 . TRBV7-3 CASSLHGNYGYTF TGTGCCAGCAGCCTCCACGGGAACTATGGCTACACCTTC
. TRBJ1-1 16 . TRBV7-6 CASSPESGTLNTEAFF TGTGCCAGCAGCCCCGAGTCCGGGACATTGAACACTGAAGCTTTCTTT
. TRBJ1-5 14 . TRBV3-1/TRBV3-2 CASSHGPGNQPQHF TGTGCCAGCAGCCACGGTCCGGGGAATCAGCCCCAGCATTTT
. TRBJ1-2 14 . TRBV19 CASRGGYILGGYTF TGTGCCAGTAGGGGAGGTTATATCCTGGGCGGCTACACCTTC
. TRBJ2-2 16 TRBD1 TRBV27 CASSLGQGSATGELFF TGTGCCAGCAGTTTAGGACAGGGCTCGGCCACCGGGGAGCTGTTTTTT
once TRBJ2-5 14 TRBD2 TRBV7-2 CASSPGLAEETQYF TGTGCCAGCAGCCCGGGACTAGCGGAAGAGACCCAGTACTTC
once TRBJ2-1 12 . TRBV30 CALAPAGLEQFF TGTGCCCTGGCACCCGCGGGTTTGGAGCAGTTCTTC
. TRBJ1-3 14 . TRBV30 CAWSWFYSGNTIYF TGTGCCTGGAGTTGGTTCTACTCTGGAAACACCATATATTTT
. TRBJ2-1 15 TRBD1 TRBV28 CASSYRGSSYNEQFF TGTGCCAGCAGCTACAGGGGGTCCTCCTACAATGAGCAGTTCTTC
. TRBJ1-1 16 TRBD1 TRBV24-1 CATSDLVGGWDTEAFF TGTGCCACCAGTGATTTAGTAGGGGGCTGGGACACTGAAGCTTTCTTT
. TRBJ1-5 14 . TRBV7-8 CASSWWGDHQPQHF TGTGCCAGCAGCTGGTGGGGGGATCATCAGCCCCAGCATTTT
. TRBJ1-2 16 . TRBV3-1/TRBV3-2 CASSQDSTEYHYGYTF TGTGCCAGCAGCCAAGATTCAACGGAGTACCACTATGGCTACACCTTC
few TRBJ1-1 13 . TRBV12-3/TRBV12-4 CASSQQPNTEAFF TGTGCCAGCAGTCAACAGCCGAACACTGAAGCTTTCTTT
. TRBJ2-3 17 TRBD2 TRBV7-6 CASSRNGLAGSTDTQYF TGTGCCAGCAGCCGAAACGGACTAGCGGGGAGCACAGATACGCAGTATTTT
. TRBJ2-2 15 . TRBV27 CASSRYREPTGELFF TGTGCCAGCAGTCGCTACAGGGAACCCACCGGGGAGCTGTTTTTT